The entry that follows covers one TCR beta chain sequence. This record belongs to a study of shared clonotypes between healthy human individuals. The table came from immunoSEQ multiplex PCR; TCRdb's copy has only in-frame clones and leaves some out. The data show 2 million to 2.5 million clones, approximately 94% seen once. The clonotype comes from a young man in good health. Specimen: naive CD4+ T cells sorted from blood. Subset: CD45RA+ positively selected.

DNA of the CDR3: TGTGCCAGCAGTTGGGACAGAAACTATGGCTACACCTTC. Its translation is CASSWDRNYGYTF. The genes are TRBV6-5 and TRBJ1-2, with 7 bases lining up with TRBD1. V lost 4 bases, J lost 2 bases, and 1 base stayed unmatched. Germline assignment: CDR1 MNHEY and CDR2 SVGAGI. The CDR3 totals 13 residues.